This T cell receptor (beta chain) was retrieved from a study of blood T cells in healthy people across ages. Primed by a sample-barcoded 5' primer and a J-beta primer mix, a second PCR proceeded for about 7 to 11 cycles. TCRdb re-derived calls from the 5' RACE reads in MiXCR, one entry per CDR3 protein. The table has more than 1 million distinct CDR3 sequences, more than 35% seen once. This clonotype was counted only a few times. The germline V gene encodes CDR1 SGHRS and CDR2 YFSETQ. This CDR3 has 17 amino acids. V was pared by 3 bases and J by 0 bases, with 10 bases of the junction left unmatched. This sequence originates from a woman aged 55-70 years in good health. The chain has TRBV5-1 and TRBJ2-7; TRBD2 agrees at 9 bases. Input material: blood. The CDR3 nucleotides are TGCGCCAGCAGCTCTAGCGGGACGGGAGTTACCTCCTACGAGCAGTACTTC. This codes for CASSSSGTGVTSYEQYF.